Detailed here is one T cell receptor (beta chain). The CDR3 totals 17 residues. CDR1 is SGHVS and CDR2 is FNYEAQ in the germline V gene. Trimming removed 3 bases from V and 6 bases from J; junction bases left unmatched: 6. Vbeta (60) and Jbeta (13) primers were used in the PCR. Profiled with immunoSEQ multiplex PCR; TCRdb holds only in-frame clones, not every one. The data contain hundreds of thousands of clones, around 88% of them singletons. These data come from a study of cytomegalovirus exposure and HLA in healthy donors. The TCR originated in a woman younger than 30 in good health and CMV-seronegative. The sequenced sample was PBMCs. The chain recombines TRBV7-6 with TRBJ2-2; 14 nucleotides line up with TRBD2. CDR3 residues: CASSLGLAGEWAGELFF. The CDR3 DNA reads TGTGCCAGCAGCTTGGGACTAGCGGGAGAATGGGCCGGGGAGCTGTTTTTT.